This T cell receptor beta chain was recorded in a study of blood T cell repertoires in COVID-19. Only in-frame clones appear in the TCRdb table, and some are missing; sequencing was by immunoSEQ multiplex PCR. The data contain some 130,000 clones, approximately 88% of them seen just once; the ten biggest clones take up over 9%. CDR3 length equals 16 residues. Germline values: CDR1 MDHEN, CDR2 SYDVKM. V was clipped by 3 bases and J by 2 bases; unmatched bases: 7. The sequence was obtained from a man between 45 and 60 years old with acute or convalescent COVID-19. The chain couples TRBV28 to TRBJ2-3; TRBD2 agrees at 8 bases. Material for sequencing was peripheral blood. CDR3 in amino acids: CASSFLGAGATDTQYF. CDR3 coding DNA: TGTGCCAGCAGTTTTTTAGGAGCGGGAGCCACAGATACGCAGTATTTT. Supplemented by reference TRBV28 and TRBJ2-3, the full variable domain reads DVKVTQSSRYLVKRTGEKVFLECVQDMDHENMFWYRQDPGLGLRLIYFSYDVKMKEKGDIPEGYSVSREKKERFSLILESASTNQTSMYLCASSFLGAGATDTQYFGPGTRLTVL.